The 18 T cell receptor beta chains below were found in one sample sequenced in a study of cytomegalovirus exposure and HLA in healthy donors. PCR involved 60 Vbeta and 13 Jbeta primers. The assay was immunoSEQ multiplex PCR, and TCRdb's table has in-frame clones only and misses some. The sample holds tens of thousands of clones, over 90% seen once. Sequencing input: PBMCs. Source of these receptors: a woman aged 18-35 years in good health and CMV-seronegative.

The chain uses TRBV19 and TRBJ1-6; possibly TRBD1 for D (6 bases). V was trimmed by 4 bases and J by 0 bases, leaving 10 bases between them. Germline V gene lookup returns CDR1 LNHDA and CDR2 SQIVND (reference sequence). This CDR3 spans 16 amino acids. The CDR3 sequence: CASSTRQDSYNSPLHF. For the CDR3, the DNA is TGTGCCAGTAGTACCCGACAGGACTCCTATAATTCACCCCTCCACTTT.

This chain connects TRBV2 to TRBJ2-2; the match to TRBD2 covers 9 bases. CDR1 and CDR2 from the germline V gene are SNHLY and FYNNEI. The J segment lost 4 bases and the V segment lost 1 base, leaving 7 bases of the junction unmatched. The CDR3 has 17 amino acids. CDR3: CASSEVASGTITGELFF. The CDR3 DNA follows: TGTGCCAGCAGTGAAGTCGCTAGCGGGACGATCACCGGGGAGCTGTTTTTT.

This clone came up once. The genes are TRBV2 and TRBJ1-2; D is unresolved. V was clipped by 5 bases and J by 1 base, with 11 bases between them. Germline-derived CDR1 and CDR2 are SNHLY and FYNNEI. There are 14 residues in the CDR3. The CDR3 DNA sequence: TGTGCCAGCAGTCTCCCCGGGGTTAACTATGGCTACACCTTC. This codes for CASSLPGVNYGYTF.

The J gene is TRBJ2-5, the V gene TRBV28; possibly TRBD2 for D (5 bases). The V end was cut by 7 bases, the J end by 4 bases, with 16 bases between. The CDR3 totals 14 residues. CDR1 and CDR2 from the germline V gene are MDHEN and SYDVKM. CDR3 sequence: CASTPGRVGETQYF. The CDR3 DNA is TGTGCCAGCACACCGGGAAGGGTTGGAGAGACCCAGTACTTC.

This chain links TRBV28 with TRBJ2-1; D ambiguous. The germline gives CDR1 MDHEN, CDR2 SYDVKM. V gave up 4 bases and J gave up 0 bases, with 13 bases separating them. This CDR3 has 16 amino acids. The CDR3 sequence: CASSSLRQISYNEQFF. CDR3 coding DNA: TGTGCCAGCAGTTCCCTCCGCCAGATCTCCTACAATGAGCAGTTCTTC.

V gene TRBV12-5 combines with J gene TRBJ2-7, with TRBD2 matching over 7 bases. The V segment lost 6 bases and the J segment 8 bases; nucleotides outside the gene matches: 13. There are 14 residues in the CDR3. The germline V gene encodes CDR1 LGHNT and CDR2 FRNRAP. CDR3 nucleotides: TGTGCTAGTGGCCCCAGCGGGACCTCCTCGAAGCAGTACTTC. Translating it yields CASGPSGTSSKQYF.

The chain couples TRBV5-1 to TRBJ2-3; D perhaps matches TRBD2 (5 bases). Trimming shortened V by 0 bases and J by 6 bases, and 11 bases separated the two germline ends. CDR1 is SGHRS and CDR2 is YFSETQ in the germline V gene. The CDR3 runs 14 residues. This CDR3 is CASSLVPSKDTQYF. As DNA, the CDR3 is TGCGCCAGCAGCTTGGTCCCTAGCAAGGATACGCAGTATTTT.

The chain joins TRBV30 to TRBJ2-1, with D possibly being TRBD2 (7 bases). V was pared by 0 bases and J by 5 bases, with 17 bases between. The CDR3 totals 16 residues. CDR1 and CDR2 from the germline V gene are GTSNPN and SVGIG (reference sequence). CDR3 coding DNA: TGTGCCTGGAGTGTTTTGTGGGAGGGGGGGGACAATGAGCAGTTCTTC. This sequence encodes CAWSVLWEGGDNEQFF.

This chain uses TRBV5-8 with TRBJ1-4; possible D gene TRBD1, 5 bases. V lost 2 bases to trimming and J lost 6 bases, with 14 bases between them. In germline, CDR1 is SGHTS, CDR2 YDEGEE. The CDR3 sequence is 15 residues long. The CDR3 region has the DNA TGTGCCAGCAGCTTCGGGGGAGCCTGGGATGAAAAACTGTTTTTT. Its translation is CASSFGGAWDEKLFF. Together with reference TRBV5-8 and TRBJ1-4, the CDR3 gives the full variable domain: EAGVTQSPTHLIKTRGQQATLRCSPISGHTSVYWYQQALGLGLQFLLWYDEGEERNRGNFPPRFSGRQFPNYSSELNVNALELEDSALYLCASSFGGAWDEKLFFGSGTQLSVL.

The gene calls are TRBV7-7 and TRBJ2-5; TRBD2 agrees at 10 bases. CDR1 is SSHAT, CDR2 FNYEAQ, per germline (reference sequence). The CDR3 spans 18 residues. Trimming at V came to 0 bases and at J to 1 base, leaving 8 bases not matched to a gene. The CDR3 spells CASSLALSLAGAQETQYF. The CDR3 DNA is TGTGCCAGCAGCTTAGCGCTAAGCCTAGCGGGAGCCCAAGAGACCCAGTACTTC.

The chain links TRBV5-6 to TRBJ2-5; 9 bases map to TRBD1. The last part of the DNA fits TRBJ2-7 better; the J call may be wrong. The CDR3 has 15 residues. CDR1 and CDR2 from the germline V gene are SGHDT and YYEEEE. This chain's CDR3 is CASRRRGQGSYEQYF. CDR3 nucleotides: TGTGCCAGCCGGCGCCGAGGACAGGGGTCCTACGAGCAGTACTTC.

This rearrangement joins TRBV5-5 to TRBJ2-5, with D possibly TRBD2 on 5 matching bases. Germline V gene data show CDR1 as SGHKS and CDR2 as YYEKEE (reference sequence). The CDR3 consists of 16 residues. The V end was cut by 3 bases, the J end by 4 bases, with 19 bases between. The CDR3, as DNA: TGTGCCAGCAGCTGGCTTACTCGGAGCGGCGGAGAGACCCAGTACTTC. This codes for CASSWLTRSGGETQYF.

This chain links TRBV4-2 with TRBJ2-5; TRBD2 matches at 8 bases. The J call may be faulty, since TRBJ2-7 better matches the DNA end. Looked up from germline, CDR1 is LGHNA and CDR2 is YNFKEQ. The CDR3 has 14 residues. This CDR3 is CASSPQRETGEQYF. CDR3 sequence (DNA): TGTGCCAGCAGCCCTCAGCGGGAGACCGGCGAGCAGTACTTC.

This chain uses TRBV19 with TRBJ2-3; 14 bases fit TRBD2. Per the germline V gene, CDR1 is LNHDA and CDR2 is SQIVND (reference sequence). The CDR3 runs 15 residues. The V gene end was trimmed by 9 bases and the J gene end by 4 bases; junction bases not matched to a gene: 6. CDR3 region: CASRGTSGGSDTQYF. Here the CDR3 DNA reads TGTGCCAGCCGTGGGACTAGCGGGGGTTCAGATACGCAGTATTTT.

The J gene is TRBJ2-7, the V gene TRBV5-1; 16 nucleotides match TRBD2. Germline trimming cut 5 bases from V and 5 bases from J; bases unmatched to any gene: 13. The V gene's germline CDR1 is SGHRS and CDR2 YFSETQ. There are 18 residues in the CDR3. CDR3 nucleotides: TGCGCCAGCAGAAGCGAGTTGGGACTAGCGGGAGGGCCCCACGAGCAGTACTTC. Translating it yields CASRSELGLAGGPHEQYF.

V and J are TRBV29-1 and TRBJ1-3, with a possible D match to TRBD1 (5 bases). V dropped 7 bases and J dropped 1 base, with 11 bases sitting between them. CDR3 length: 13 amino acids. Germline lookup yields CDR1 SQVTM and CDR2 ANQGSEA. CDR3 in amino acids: CSATKGSGNTIYF. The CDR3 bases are TGCAGCGCCACTAAGGGGTCTGGAAACACCATATATTTT.

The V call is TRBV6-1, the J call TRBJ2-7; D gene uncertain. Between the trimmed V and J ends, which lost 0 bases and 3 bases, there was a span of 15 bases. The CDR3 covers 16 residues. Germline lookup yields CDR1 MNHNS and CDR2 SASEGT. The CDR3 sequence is CASSEANPRSGYEQYF. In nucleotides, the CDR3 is TGTGCCAGCAGTGAAGCGAATCCCCGGAGTGGCTACGAGCAGTACTTC.

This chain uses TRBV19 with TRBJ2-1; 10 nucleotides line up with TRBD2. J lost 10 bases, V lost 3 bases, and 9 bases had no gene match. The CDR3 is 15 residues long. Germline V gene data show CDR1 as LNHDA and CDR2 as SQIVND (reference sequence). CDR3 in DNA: TGTGCCAGTAGTATCTCTCCGAGCGGGAGGGGAGAGCAGTTCTTC. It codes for CASSISPSGRGEQFF.